A single sample gave rise to the 9 T cell receptor beta chains below, sequenced in a study of blood T cell repertoires in COVID-19. Only in-frame clones appear in the TCRdb table, and some are missing; sequencing was by immunoSEQ multiplex PCR. The sample has roughly 300,000 clones, approximately 93% seen once. The sequencing input was peripheral blood. Every receptor here comes from a woman in her twenties or thirties with COVID-19, enrolled during active disease.

The chain has TRBV3-1 (or the pseudogene TRBV3-2) and TRBJ2-7, with TRBD1 matching 10 bases. CDR1 is LGHDT and CDR2 is YNNKEL in the germline V gene (reference sequence). The CDR3 extends over 15 amino acids. V lost 3 bases, J lost 3 bases, and 5 bases stayed unmatched. The CDR3 DNA follows: TGTGCCAGCAGCCAGTGGACAGGGGGAGGCTACGAGCAGTACTTC. Its translation: CASSQWTGGGYEQYF.

The genes are TRBV18 and TRBJ2-3, with TRBD2 matching over 10 bases. Germline V gene lookup returns CDR1 KGHSH and CDR2 LQKENI. The trim removed 2 bases at V and 1 base at J, leaving 9 bases unmatched. The CDR3 contains 18 residues. Written as DNA, the CDR3 is TGTGCCAGCTCACCAGGAGCGGGAGGGCCGGGTGGCACAGATACGCAGTATTTT. It encodes CASSPGAGGPGGTDTQYF. Full variable domain (outside the CDR3, taken from reference TRBV18 and TRBJ2-3): NAGVMQNPRHLVRRRGQEARLRCSPMKGHSHVYWYRQLPEEGLKFMVYLQKENIIDESGMPKERFSAEFPKEGPSILRIQQVVRGDSAAYFCASSPGAGGPGGTDTQYFGPGTRLTVL.

CDR3 bases: TGTGCCAGCAGCGTAGAGGGACATGAGAACACTGAAGCTTTCTTT. Protein sequence: CASSVEGHENTEAFF. The chain couples TRBV9 to TRBJ1-1; possible D gene TRBD1, 6 bases. The CDR3 runs to 15 residues. Germline assignment: CDR1 SGDLS and CDR2 YYNGEE. Trimming pared 0 bases from V and 1 base from J, leaving 10 bases between.

V and J are TRBV3-1 (or the pseudogene TRBV3-2) and TRBJ2-7, with D tentatively TRBD2 (6 bases). This CDR3 region has 14 residues. V lost 1 base and J lost 4, with 11 bases in between. Germline V lookup: CDR1 LGHDT, CDR2 YNNKEL (reference sequence). CDR3 coding DNA: TGTGCCAGCAGCCAAGCGGCACTAGCTTACGAGCAGTACTTC. Translating it yields CASSQAALAYEQYF.

A single count supports this clone. CDR3 residues: CSAKGLLEGYGYTF. In DNA form, the CDR3 reads TGCAGCGCGAAGGGCCTCTTAGAGGGCTATGGCTACACCTTC. The chain links TRBV29-1 to TRBJ1-2; no firm D call. Trimming stripped 7 bases from V and 4 bases from J, with 19 bases between. The CDR3 is 14 residues long. CDR1 and CDR2 (germline): SQVTM, ANQGSEA.

The V gene is TRBV4-1, the J gene TRBJ2-7; 11 nucleotides match TRBD2. J gave up 5 bases and V 6 bases, and 9 bases lay outside the gene matches. CDR3 length: 15 amino acids. The germline V gene has CDR1 MGHRA and CDR2 YSYEKL. This CDR3 reads CASRKTSGSDHEQYF. CDR3 nucleotides: TGCGCCAGCAGAAAAACTAGCGGGAGCGACCACGAGCAGTACTTC.

The chain couples TRBV5-1 to TRBJ2-5; D might be TRBD2 (5 bases). The CDR3 is made up of 14 amino acids. Trimming shortened V by 4 bases and J by 5 bases, and 15 bases separated the two germline ends. Looked up from germline, CDR1 is SGHRS and CDR2 is YFSETQ. CDR3 sequence: CASSLTGLLETQYF. DNA for the CDR3: TGCGCCAGCAGCCTTACGGGGTTGTTGGAGACCCAGTACTTC.

The chain employs TRBV5-1 and TRBJ1-2; D might be TRBD1 (6 bases). CDR1 and CDR2 from the germline V gene are SGHRS and YFSETQ. The CDR3 is made up of 16 amino acids. V lost 0 bases to trimming and J lost 10 bases, with 22 bases between them. CDR3 sequence reads: CASSLEAQGRRSNYTF. The CDR3 region has the DNA TGCGCCAGCAGCTTGGAGGCCCAGGGGCGTCGTTCTAACTACACCTTC.

The J gene is TRBJ1-5, the V gene TRBV2; D ambiguous. The length of the CDR3 is 15 residues. The V and J ends lost 4 bases and 4 bases respectively, with 14 bases between them. Per the germline V gene, CDR1 is SNHLY and CDR2 is FYNNEI. CDR3 nucleotide sequence: TGTGCCAGCAGTGTGTCTGGGAGAAATAATCAGCCCCAGCATTTT. It codes for CASSVSGRNNQPQHF.